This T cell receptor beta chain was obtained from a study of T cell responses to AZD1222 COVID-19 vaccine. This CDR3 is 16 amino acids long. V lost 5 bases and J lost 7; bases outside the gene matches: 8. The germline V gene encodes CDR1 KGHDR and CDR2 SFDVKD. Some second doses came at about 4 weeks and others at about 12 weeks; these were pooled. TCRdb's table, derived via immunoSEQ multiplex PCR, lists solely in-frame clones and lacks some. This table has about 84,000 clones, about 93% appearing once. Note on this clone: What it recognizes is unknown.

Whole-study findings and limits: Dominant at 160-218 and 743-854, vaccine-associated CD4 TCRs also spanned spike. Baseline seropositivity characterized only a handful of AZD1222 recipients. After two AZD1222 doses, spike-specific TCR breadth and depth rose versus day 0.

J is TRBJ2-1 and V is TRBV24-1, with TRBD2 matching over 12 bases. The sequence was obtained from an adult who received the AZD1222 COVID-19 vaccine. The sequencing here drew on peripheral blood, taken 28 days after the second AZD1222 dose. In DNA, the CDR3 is TGTGCCACCAGTGCCACCGGACTAGCGGGGACTAATGAGCAGTTCTTC. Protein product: CATSATGLAGTNEQFF.